The clone carrying this T cell receptor beta chain appeared many times. The antigen remains unidentified. These data belong to a study of T cells in Graves' hyperthyroidism and ophthalmopathy. Across the study: At initial diagnosis, before any treatment had begun, peripheral blood was obtained.

Criteria for exclusion of patients were uncontrolled infection, other autoimmune disease, pregnancy or lactation. General study findings and limits: In blood, most of the thyroid clonotypes expanded above 0.001 were also present.

This CDR3 is built from 13 residues. V lost 4 bases and J 6 bases, leaving 14 bases between the germline ends. Germline CDR1 reads SQVTM; CDR2 reads ANQGSEA. The TCR beta CDR3 regions underwent amplification using RNA transcripts as the source. An initial round of RT-PCR targeting the TCR CDR3 relied on the HTBI primer set. TCRdb re-derived calls from the multiplex PCR reads in MiXCR, one entry per CDR3 protein. This repertoire shows 400,000 to 500,000 distinct CDR3 sequences, about an eighth found once; its top ten account for 4% to 6.5%. The sequence was collected from a woman aged 18 to 35 with Graves' hyperthyroidism. The rearrangement links TRBV29-1 to TRBJ2-3, with D possibly being TRBD1 or TRBD2 (6 bases each). The sample consisted of blood. CDR3 protein: CSVGGAGSDTQYF. The CDR3 coding sequence is TGCAGCGTTGGGGGGGCAGGGTCCGATACGCAGTATTTT.